Sequencing of this T cell receptor (beta chain) was carried out in a study of T cell responses to AZD1222 COVID-19 vaccine. Germline-derived CDR1 and CDR2 are SEHNR and FQNEAQ (reference sequence). The CDR3 covers 17 residues. Trimming left V 0 bases short and J 4 bases short, with 18 bases between. This clone occurred a few times. Its antigen remains unknown. Assay: immunoSEQ multiplex PCR; the TCRdb copy retains only in-frame clones and omits some. Of about 100,000 clones in the sample, about 90% were seen once. Study-wide results and limits: The donor group comprised mostly white British people and more females; the analysis possibly underestimated clonal diversity. Repertoires were obtained only post-peak T cell response. Spike-specific TCR breadth and depth both grew after two AZD1222 doses.

The specimen comprised peripheral blood, sampled on day 0 of MenACWY control vaccination. This rearrangement joins TRBV7-9 to TRBJ1-2; perhaps TRBD1 as D (5 bases). This receptor was obtained from an adult in good health. CDR3: CASSLALAEGLLYGYTF. DNA of the CDR3: TGTGCCAGCAGCTTAGCGTTGGCCGAGGGACTTCTCTATGGCTACACCTTC.